The 8 T cell receptor beta chains listed next were all sequenced from one sample in a study of blood T cell repertoires in COVID-19. TCRdb's table, derived via immunoSEQ multiplex PCR, lists solely in-frame clones and lacks some. The sample carries some 76,000 clones, roughly 80% recorded once. The specimen sequenced was peripheral blood. These receptors were obtained from a man aged 50 to 59 with acute or convalescent COVID-19.

This clone has just one count. The chain has TRBV6-4 and TRBJ1-6; D gene ambiguous. This CDR3 contains 14 residues. Looked up from germline, CDR1 is MRHNA and CDR2 is SNTAGT. Trimming removed 2 bases from V and 7 bases from J, with 9 bases in between. The CDR3 here is CASSDEPGNSPLHF. CDR3 nucleotides: TGTGCCAGCAGTGACGAGCCGGGGAATTCACCCCTCCACTTT.

V gene TRBV5-4 combines with J gene TRBJ1-2; no definite D call. The V end was cut by 0 bases, the J end by 8 bases, with 11 bases between. This CDR3 comprises 13 residues. Per the germline V gene, CDR1 is SGHNT and CDR2 is YYREEE (reference sequence). The CDR3 loop is CASSLAGETGYTF. CDR3 nucleotide sequence: TGTGCCAGCAGCTTGGCTGGAGAGACGGGCTACACCTTC.

On this clone itself: Other DNA variants within this sample encode the same CDR3. The chain carries TRBV6-1 and TRBJ1-5; unclear D gene. CDR3 size: 16 residues. The ends were cut back, 3 bases at V and 2 bases at J, with 14 bases in the middle. Germline loops: CDR1 MNHNS, CDR2 SASEGT. CDR3 bases: TGTGCCAGCAGTGACAGAGGGCAGGTACGCAATCAGCCCCAGCATTTT. Translating gives CASSDRGQVRNQPQHF.

The chain is built from TRBV4-2 and TRBJ1-1; 7 positions agree with TRBD1. The CDR3 loop spans 19 amino acids. Germline CDR1 reads LGHNA; CDR2 reads YNFKEQ. With V trimmed by 1 base and J by 1 base, 15 bases remained unmatched. The DNA for the CDR3 is TGTGCCAGCAGCCAAGTGGGGAGACAAGGAGGGGGCGGGAACACTGAAGCTTTCTTT. As protein: CASSQVGRQGGGGNTEAFF.

The genes are TRBV9 and TRBJ2-2; 12 nucleotides match TRBD2. V trimming: 4 bases; J trimming: 3 bases; junction bases outside the gene matches: 13. This CDR3 has 19 residues. Germline CDR1 is SGDLS and CDR2 is YYNGEE. CDR3 loop: CASSPRWASGRVDTGELFF. The CDR3 DNA sequence: TGTGCCAGCAGCCCCAGATGGGCTAGCGGGAGGGTGGACACCGGGGAGCTGTTTTTT.

This clone was found once. V and J are TRBV2 and TRBJ2-1, with TRBD2 identical over 8 bases. The J segment lost 4 bases and the V segment lost 2 bases, leaving 4 bases of the junction unmatched. There are 15 residues in the CDR3. Germline CDR1 SNHLY, CDR2 FYNNEI. The CDR3 reads CASSEPSGGYNEQFF. The DNA for the CDR3 is TGTGCCAGCAGTGAACCCAGCGGGGGTTACAATGAGCAGTTCTTC.

The V call is TRBV18, the J call TRBJ2-1; 9 nucleotides agree with TRBD1. V lost 5 bases, J lost 9 bases, and 11 bases stayed unmatched. Per germline, CDR1 KGHSH and CDR2 LQKENI. CDR3 length: 15 residues. Written as DNA, the CDR3 is TGTGCCAGCTCATCATCTCCGGGACAGGGCGGTGAGCAGTTCTTC. Residues: CASSSSPGQGGEQFF.

V is TRBV4-1 and J is TRBJ1-1, with TRBD1 matching over 7 bases. CDR1 and CDR2 (germline): MGHRA, YSYEKL. V lost 4 bases and J lost 4; bases outside the gene matches: 12. The CDR3 totals 16 residues. In DNA, the CDR3 is TGCGCCAGCAGCCGGGACACGACAGGGATGTCCACTGAAGCTTTCTTT. It translates to CASSRDTTGMSTEAFF.